The 20 T cell receptor beta chains below come from one sample, sequenced in a study of OX40 agonist ivuxolimab in advanced cancers. Clones were read by immunoSEQ multiplex PCR, and TCRdb kept only the in-frame ones, dropping some. The table lists tens of thousands of clones, 87% of them singletons. The starting material was CD4+ or CD8+ T cells sorted from blood, obtained in a trial of the OX40 agonist ivuxolimab. Receptors originate from an adult with an advanced solid tumor such as melanoma, head and neck, liver or kidney cancer.

The chain employs TRBV7-3 and TRBJ2-2, with D unclear. The CDR3 runs 15 residues. CDR1 is SGHTA and CDR2 is FQGTGA in the germline V gene. Trimming pared 1 base from V and 6 bases from J, leaving 12 bases between. In nucleotides, the CDR3 is TGTGCCAGCAGCTTAAGACTTCCGAGCCCCGGGGAGCTGTTTTTT. Encoded protein: CASSLRLPSPGELFF.

The chain uses TRBV20-1 and TRBJ2-3, with D perhaps being TRBD1 or TRBD2 (5 bases each). Between the trimmed V and J ends, which lost 3 bases and 6 bases, there was a span of 7 bases. CDR3 size: 11 residues. Germline V gives CDR1 DFQATT, CDR2 SNEGSKA (reference sequence). For the CDR3, the DNA is TGCAGTGCTAGCTGGGGGGATACGCAGTATTTT. This codes for CSASWGDTQYF.

The chain carries TRBV6-6 and TRBJ2-1; D not certain. The V and J ends lost 6 bases and 1 base respectively, with 13 bases between them. The CDR3 covers 15 residues. The V gene's germline CDR1 is MNHNY and CDR2 SVGAGI (reference sequence). As DNA, the CDR3 is TGTGCCAGCAGCCCGGGTTCACGATCCTACAATGAGCAGTTCTTC. Its protein is CASSPGSRSYNEQFF.

This clone is a singleton in its sample. V usage is TRBV7-3 and J usage is TRBJ1-1, with D possibly matching TRBD1 (5 bases). Germline-derived CDR1 and CDR2 are SGHTA and FQGTGA. The CDR3 totals 11 residues. V dropped 2 bases and J dropped 11 bases, with 9 bases sitting between them. The CDR3: CASSLQGEAFF. The CDR3 nucleotides are TGTGCCAGCAGCTTACAGGGCGAGGCTTTCTTT.

The chain links TRBV19 to TRBJ1-6; 7 bases map to TRBD1. With V trimmed by 3 bases and J by 5 bases, 4 bases remained unmatched. The CDR3 consists of 15 residues. Germline V gene lookup returns CDR1 LNHDA and CDR2 SQIVND (reference sequence). CDR3 sequence (DNA): TGTGCCAGTAGTATGCGACAGGGAAATAATTCACCCCTCCACTTT. Protein: CASSMRQGNNSPLHF.

The rearrangement joins TRBV19 to TRBJ2-2, with D tentatively TRBD1 or TRBD2 (5 bases each). The ends were cut back, 3 bases at V and 0 bases at J, with 14 bases in the middle. Germline V gives CDR1 LNHDA, CDR2 SQIVND (reference sequence). The length of the CDR3 is 17 residues. The CDR3 DNA follows: TGTGCCAGTAGTATCGGGTGGGGGTTGTCGAACACCGGGGAGCTGTTTTTT. Amino acid sequence: CASSIGWGLSNTGELFF.

About this clone: One end of the junction does not line up with germline, which may come from a read error. The rearrangement links TRBV28 to TRBJ1-1, with D perhaps TRBD1 (6 bases). Germline values: CDR1 MDHEN, CDR2 SYDVKM. The CDR3 loop spans 11 amino acids. The CDR3 sequence is CASRVGGAPAF. In nucleotides, the CDR3 is TGTGCCAGCAGAGTTGGGGGGGCACCGGCTTTT. The whole variable domain, filled in from reference TRBV28 and TRBJ1-1, reads DVKVTQSSRYLVKRTGEKVFLECVQDMDHENMFWYRQDPGLGLRLIYFSYDVKMKEKGDIPEGYSVSREKKERFSLILESASTNQTSMYLCASRVGGAPAFGQGTRLTVV.

The chain carries TRBV6-5 and TRBJ2-3; D remains ambiguous. Germline CDR1 is MNHEY and CDR2 is SVGAGI. Trimming took 6 bases from V and 4 from J, leaving 8 bases between them. This CDR3 has 12 amino acids. The CDR3 loop reads CASRGLADTQYF. The CDR3 region has the DNA TGTGCCAGCAGGGGGTTGGCAGATACGCAGTATTTT.

V usage is TRBV18 and J usage is TRBJ2-5; 9 bases match TRBD1. The J call may be incorrect, as the DNA end agrees better with TRBJ2-7. CDR3 length equals 16 residues. Germline V lookup: CDR1 KGHSH, CDR2 LQKENI. This CDR3 is CASSHTGTGTLHEQYF. In DNA form, the CDR3 reads TGTGCCAGCTCACATACCGGGACAGGGACCCTCCACGAGCAGTACTTC.

This clone has just one count. This sequence joins TRBV19 and TRBJ2-5, with D possibly being TRBD1 (6 bases). CDR3 length: 13 residues. Germline CDR1 LNHDA, CDR2 SQIVND (reference sequence). The V end was cut by 4 bases, the J end by 5 bases, with 11 bases between. In DNA, the CDR3 is TGTGCCAGTAGTAACAGGGTTAAGGAGACCCAGTACTTC. Translation gives CASSNRVKETQYF.

The V gene is TRBV30, the J gene TRBJ2-5; perhaps TRBD1 as D (6 bases). V was cut by 3 bases and J by 5 bases, with 10 bases left in between. CDR3 length: 12 residues. Germline V gives CDR1 GTSNPN, CDR2 SVGIG (reference sequence). CDR3 in amino acids: CAWSSRGETQYF. As DNA, the CDR3 is TGTGCCTGGAGCAGTAGGGGGGAGACCCAGTACTTC.

V and J are TRBV2 and TRBJ2-7, with D possibly matching TRBD1 (6 bases). This CDR3 has 16 amino acids. Trimming shortened V by 7 bases and J by 1 base, and 20 bases separated the two germline ends. The germline V gene encodes CDR1 SNHLY and CDR2 FYNNEI. The CDR3 protein is CASKGIRGTGSYEQYF. In nucleotides, the CDR3 is TGTGCCAGCAAAGGTATTAGGGGGACGGGGTCCTACGAGCAGTACTTC.

The CDR3 here is CASSEEGGETQYF. CDR3 bases: TGTGCCAGCAGCGAAGAGGGAGGGGAGACCCAGTACTTC. The genes are TRBV21-1 and TRBJ2-5; the D call TRBD2 from the table was never checked on the DNA. TRBV21-1 is tagged as a pseudogene. CDR3 length: 13 amino acids.

This chain uses TRBV5-6 with TRBJ2-1; weak D call: TRBD2 (5 bases). V was shortened by 5 bases and J by 6 bases, with 9 bases between the two germline ends. The CDR3 loop spans 12 amino acids. Germline V gene lookup returns CDR1 SGHDT and CDR2 YYEEEE. DNA of the CDR3: TGTGCCAGCAGAACTAGAGGCAATGAGCAGTTCTTC. Protein product: CASRTRGNEQFF.

V usage is TRBV28 and J usage is TRBJ1-3; 7 nucleotides match TRBD1. The junction had 4 bases not matched to a gene; V was cut back by 5 bases and J by 0 bases. The CDR3 length is 15 residues. Germline V gene sequence: CDR1 MDHEN, CDR2 SYDVKM. CDR3 residues: CASSGQAYSGNTIYF. CDR3 nucleotide sequence: TGTGCCAGCAGTGGACAGGCTTACTCTGGAAACACCATATATTTT.

The chain has TRBV5-1 and TRBJ2-1; 7 bases are shared with TRBD2. CDR3 length equals 14 residues. Germline CDR1 reads SGHRS; CDR2 reads YFSETQ. The junction had 4 bases not matched to a gene; V was cut back by 0 bases and J by 7 bases. The CDR3 DNA reads as TGCGCCAGCAGCTTGGTAGCGGGCTTTAATGAGCAGTTCTTC. Amino acid sequence: CASSLVAGFNEQFF.

The J gene is TRBJ2-7, the V gene TRBV6-7; a possible D gene is TRBD1 (5 bases). TRBV6-7 is flagged as an ORF with uncertain function. The CDR3 loop spans 15 amino acids. V was cut by 4 bases and J by 3 bases, with 16 bases left in between. CDR3: CASSSDSLTNYEQYF. The CDR3 coding sequence is TGTGCCAGCAGTTCCGACAGCCTTACAAACTACGAGCAGTACTTC.

The rearrangement uses TRBV14 and TRBJ1-2, with TRBD1 as a possible D gene (6 bases). The CDR3 contains 15 residues. CDR1 is SGHDN and CDR2 is FVKESK in the germline V gene. Trimming pared 0 bases from V and 10 bases from J, leaving 18 bases between. The CDR3 here is CASSQDHREGDAYTF. CDR3 in DNA: TGTGCCAGCAGCCAAGATCACAGGGAAGGGGACGCCTACACCTTC.

V usage is TRBV28 and J usage is TRBJ2-7; 8 nucleotides match TRBD1. CDR1 is MDHEN and CDR2 is SYDVKM in the germline V gene. This CDR3 is built from 15 residues. V gave up 6 bases and J gave up 2 bases; unmatched junction bases: 9. The CDR3 is CASSLGAGGAYEQYF. The CDR3 DNA is TGTGCCAGCAGCTTGGGGGCAGGGGGCGCCTACGAGCAGTACTTC.

The genes are TRBV5-4 and TRBJ1-5; D is uncertain. The CDR3 covers 15 residues. Trimming took 0 bases from V and 7 from J, leaving 14 bases between them. Germline assignment: CDR1 SGHNT and CDR2 YYREEE (reference sequence). The CDR3 DNA follows: TGTGCCAGCAGCTTGGCCTCGGACCGCCGGCAGCCCCAGCATTTT. Translation gives CASSLASDRRQPQHF.